This paragraph reports one TCR beta chain. Its antigen remains unidentified. This entry is derived from a study of cytomegalovirus exposure and HLA in healthy donors. Broader study findings: Most subjects had HLA-A and HLA-B alleles reportedly predicted accurately by TCR beta sequences. In a later analysis, at a false discovery rate of 0.05, approximately 18,000 TCR beta sequences were associated with HLA alleles. Sequencing had likely introduced a cluster of highly shared sequence variants as an artifact.

Use of 60 Vbeta and 13 Jbeta primers characterized the PCR. Measured with immunoSEQ multiplex PCR; TCRdb has only the in-frame clones, and not every one. Seen here are 150,000 to 190,000 clones, roughly 85% observed once, and the top ten hold roughly 2.4%. The ends lost 3 bases at V and 6 bases at J; junction bases unmatched: 8. Germline V gene sequence: CDR1 SNHLY, CDR2 FYNNEI. This CDR3 is built from 15 residues. The V call is TRBV2, the J call TRBJ1-5, with TRBD1 matching over 7 bases. This TCR came from a woman between 18 and 29 years old in good health and CMV-seronegative. The sample consisted of PBMCs. The chain's CDR3 is CASSDTGQTSQPQHF. CDR3 DNA: TGTGCCAGCAGTGATACGGGACAGACGAGTCAGCCCCAGCATTTT. Combining the CDR3 with reference TRBV2 and TRBJ1-5 gives the whole variable domain EPEVTQTPSHQVTQMGQEVILRCVPISNHLYFYWYRQILGQKVEFLVSFYNNEISEKSEIFDDQFSVERPDGSNFTLKIRSTKLEDSAMYFCASSDTGQTSQPQHFGDGTRLSIL.